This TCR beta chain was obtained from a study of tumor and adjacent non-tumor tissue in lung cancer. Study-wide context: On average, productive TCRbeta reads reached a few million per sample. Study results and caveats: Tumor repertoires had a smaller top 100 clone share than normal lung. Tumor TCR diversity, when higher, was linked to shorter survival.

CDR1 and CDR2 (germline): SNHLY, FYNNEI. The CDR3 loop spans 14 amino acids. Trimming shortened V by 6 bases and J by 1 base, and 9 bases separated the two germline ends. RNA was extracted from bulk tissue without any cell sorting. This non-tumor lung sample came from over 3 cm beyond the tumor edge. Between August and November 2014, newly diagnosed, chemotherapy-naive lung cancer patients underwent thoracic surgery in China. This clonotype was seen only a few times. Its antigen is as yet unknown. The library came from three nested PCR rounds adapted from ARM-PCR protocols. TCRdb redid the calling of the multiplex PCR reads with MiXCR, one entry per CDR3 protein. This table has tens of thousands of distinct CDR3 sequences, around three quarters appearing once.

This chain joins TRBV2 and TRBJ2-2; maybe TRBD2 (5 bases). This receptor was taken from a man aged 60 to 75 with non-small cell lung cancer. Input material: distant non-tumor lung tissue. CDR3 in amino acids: CASSEDWNTGELFF. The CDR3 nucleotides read TGTGCCAGCAGCGAGGACTGGAACACCGGGGAGCTGTTTTTT.